Following are 19 T cell receptor beta chains from one sample sequenced in a study of T cell repertoires in cytomegalovirus infection (dated by TCRdb to the late 2010s). For sequencing, an Illumina HiSeq 1500 was employed. Through fastp at Q25 and MiXCR, TCRdb rebuilt clones from the public reads, retaining in-frame beta chains. Rows are combined by CDR3 protein, so each entry shows the most common genes and DNA. Within this sample are roughly 300,000 distinct CDR3 sequences, with about 25% of them counted one time only. The ten top clones hold about 14% of the sample. The specimen was PBMCs. These receptor sequences come from a human donor in good health (CMV status not recorded). Some clones in this sample may be carry-over from other donors' samples.

This clonotype showed up just a few times. The chain combines TRBV15 with TRBJ2-1, with 8 bases matching TRBD1. This CDR3 has 15 amino acids. Trimming at V came to 5 bases and at J to 10 bases, leaving 13 bases not matched to a gene. Looked up from germline, CDR1 is LNHNV and CDR2 is YYDKDF (reference sequence). The DNA for the CDR3 is TGTGCCACCAGCCGGACAGGGCCGGGAGTTCGAGAGCAGTTCTTC. Translating gives CATSRTGPGVREQFF.

This chain joins TRBV7-9 and TRBJ1-4; the D gene is possibly TRBD1 (5 bases). Germline loops: CDR1 SEHNR, CDR2 FQNEAQ (reference sequence). With 1 base removed from V and 6 bases from J, the gap between germline ends came to 12 bases. The CDR3 loop spans 15 amino acids. CDR3 bases: TGTGCCAGCAGCTTAGGGTTACGAGGGGATGAAAAACTGTTTTTT. The encoded protein is CASSLGLRGDEKLFF.

This clonotype turned up a few times. The J gene is TRBJ1-4, the V gene TRBV29-1, with no clear D. This CDR3 comprises 10 residues. Trimming shortened V by 5 bases and J by 4 bases, and 2 bases separated the two germline ends. Germline CDR1 SQVTM, CDR2 ANQGSEA. The CDR3 region is CSVLNEKLFF. The CDR3 DNA reads TGCAGCGTTCTTAATGAAAAACTGTTTTTT. The full variable domain, completed using reference TRBV29-1 and TRBJ1-4, is SAVISQKPSRDICQRGTSLTIQCQVDSQVTMMFWYRQQPGQSLTLIATANQGSEATYESGFVIDKFPISRPNLTFSTLTVSNMSPEDSSIYLCSVLNEKLFFGSGTQLSVL.

This clonotype was seen ten or more times. J is TRBJ1-5 and V is TRBV7-9, with D maybe TRBD1 (6 bases). Trimming stripped 4 bases from V and 4 bases from J, with 11 bases between. The germline gives CDR1 SEHNR, CDR2 FQNEAQ (reference sequence). The CDR3 loop spans 14 amino acids. The DNA for the CDR3 is TGTGCCAGCAGCTCGTTGGACAGAAATCAGCCCCAGCATTTT. This codes for CASSSLDRNQPQHF.

This CDR3 reads CAWNYPGDKETQYF. The CDR3 nucleotides read TGTGCCTGGAACTACCCTGGGGATAAAGAGACCCAGTACTTC. The V and J genes are TRBV30 and TRBJ2-5; D is unresolved. Germline loops: CDR1 GTSNPN, CDR2 SVGIG (reference sequence). Trimming stripped 4 bases from V and 3 bases from J, with 15 bases between. The CDR3 is 14 residues long.

This clonotype came up many times. The J gene is TRBJ2-5, the V gene TRBV28, with D uncertain. The V end was cut by 6 bases, the J end by 0 bases, with 2 bases between. The CDR3 runs 11 residues. Germline CDR1 and CDR2: MDHEN and SYDVKM. This CDR3 is CASRYQETQYF. For the CDR3, the DNA is TGTGCCAGCAGGTACCAAGAGACCCAGTACTTC.

This chain connects TRBV20-1 to TRBJ2-3; D not certain. This CDR3 comprises 13 residues. The V and J ends lost 3 bases and 1 base respectively, with 8 bases between them. Germline V gene sequence: CDR1 DFQATT, CDR2 SNEGSKA (reference sequence). The DNA for the CDR3 is TGCAGTGCTAGCTTCGGCGGCACAGATACGCAGTATTTT. This encodes CSASFGGTDTQYF.

The rearrangement uses TRBV29-1 and TRBJ2-3, with TRBD2 identical over 9 bases. The length of the CDR3 is 14 residues. J lost 1 base, V lost 4 bases, and 3 bases had no gene match. Per the germline V gene, CDR1 is SQVTM and CDR2 is ANQGSEA. The CDR3 nucleotides read TGCAGCGTTGTACGGACTAGCGGCACAGATACGCAGTATTTT. It specifies CSVVRTSGTDTQYF.

This clonotype was detected only a few times. J is TRBJ2-7 and V is TRBV11-2, with D tentatively TRBD2 (6 bases). The germline V gene has CDR1 SGHAT and CDR2 FQNNGV. Trimming took 1 base from V and 1 from J, leaving 11 bases between them. CDR3 length equals 15 residues. The CDR3 DNA follows: TGTGCCAGCAGCTTAGTCGGGGGTAGGTCCTACGAGCAGTACTTC. Protein product: CASSLVGGRSYEQYF. Looking up the rest from reference TRBV11-2 and TRBJ2-7 gives the full variable domain: EAGVAQSPRYKIIEKRQSVAFWCNPISGHATLYWYQQILGQGPKLLIQFQNNGVVDDSQLPKDRFSAERLKGVDSTLKIQPAKLEDSAVYLCASSLVGGRSYEQYFGPGTRLTVT.

The V call is TRBV11-2, the J call TRBJ2-1, with 10 bases identical to TRBD2. Trimming at V came to 4 bases and at J to 7 bases, leaving 10 bases not matched to a gene. The CDR3 consists of 16 residues. Germline loops: CDR1 SGHAT, CDR2 FQNNGV. This chain's CDR3 is CASSSFGLAAKNEQFF. Here the CDR3 DNA reads TGTGCCAGCAGCTCATTCGGACTAGCGGCAAAGAATGAGCAGTTCTTC.

The chain couples TRBV27 to TRBJ2-7; D tentatively fits TRBD1 or TRBD2 (6 bases each). Trimming removed 4 bases at V and 0 bases at J, with 16 bases between. The CDR3 has 16 residues. Germline loops: CDR1 MNHEY, CDR2 SMNVEV (reference sequence). This CDR3 is CASSSPGKGGSYEQYF. The DNA of the CDR3 is TGTGCCAGCAGTTCCCCGGGCAAGGGGGGCTCCTACGAGCAGTACTTC.

This chain links TRBV27 with TRBJ2-2; 8 bases are shared with TRBD2. CDR1 and CDR2 from the germline V gene are MNHEY and SMNVEV (reference sequence). This CDR3 has 15 amino acids. Trimming at V came to 3 bases and at J to 3 bases, leaving 3 bases not matched to a gene. The CDR3 nucleotides are TGTGCCAGCAGTTTTAGCGGGGCGTACACCGGGGAGCTGTTTTTT. It translates to CASSFSGAYTGELFF.

This clonotype occurred a few times. V and J are TRBV5-1 and TRBJ1-1; D unresolved. V shed 4 bases and J shed 1 base, with 14 bases lying between them. The CDR3 spans 15 residues. Germline V gene sequence: CDR1 SGHRS, CDR2 YFSETQ. CDR3 sequence: CASSVTQVTNTEAFF. CDR3 in DNA: TGCGCCAGCAGCGTGACCCAGGTGACGAACACTGAAGCTTTCTTT.

This chain connects TRBV27 to TRBJ1-1, with no clear D. Germline V gene lookup returns CDR1 MNHEY and CDR2 SMNVEV (reference sequence). The CDR3 is made up of 13 amino acids. The V gene lost 8 bases and the J gene lost 4 bases, with 14 bases spanning the gap. CDR3 sequence (DNA): TGTGCCAGCCAAGGAAGGGCTCGCACTGAAGCTTTCTTT. It encodes CASQGRARTEAFF.

About this clonotype itself: A clone one base away is much larger, so this may be a read error. The J gene is TRBJ2-2, the V gene TRBV7-6; 10 bases fit TRBD1. CDR1 is SGHVS and CDR2 is FNYEAQ in the germline V gene. The CDR3 is made up of 15 amino acids. Here the CDR3 DNA reads TGTGCCAGCAGCTTTGGACAGGGGGGCACCGGGGGGCTGTTTTTT. Translated, it gives CASSFGQGGTGGLFF.

This clonotype was seen a handful of times. This chain links TRBV10-3 with TRBJ2-1, with D possibly TRBD2 on 7 matching bases. CDR3 length equals 17 residues. In germline, CDR1 is ENHRY, CDR2 SYGVKD. V was pared by 4 bases and J by 0 bases, with 16 bases between. The CDR3: CAISGQRGGSSYNEQFF. The CDR3 DNA reads TGTGCCATCAGTGGGCAAAGGGGGGGAAGCTCCTACAATGAGCAGTTCTTC.

The J gene is TRBJ2-7, the V gene TRBV19, with 7 bases matching TRBD1. V gave up 6 bases and J gave up 6 bases; unmatched junction bases: 11. The CDR3 has 14 residues. Germline V lookup: CDR1 LNHDA, CDR2 SQIVND (reference sequence). The CDR3 spells CASRDHTTGVEQYF. The CDR3 DNA sequence: TGTGCCAGTAGGGATCATACCACAGGGGTCGAGCAGTACTTC.

The chain combines TRBV2 with TRBJ2-5; D unresolved. This CDR3 has 13 amino acids. Trimming stripped 4 bases from V and 2 bases from J, with 8 bases between. CDR1 and CDR2 from the germline V gene are SNHLY and FYNNEI. As DNA, the CDR3 is TGTGCCAGCAGTGTTAACAGACAAGAGACCCAGTACTTC. This translates into CASSVNRQETQYF.

The sample holds many counts of this clonotype. J is TRBJ1-2 and V is TRBV7-2; D remains unclear. Germline CDR1 and CDR2: SGHTA and FQGNSA. V was trimmed by 1 base and J by 8 bases, leaving 17 bases between them. This CDR3 has 15 amino acids. CDR3 sequence (DNA): TGTGCCAGCAGCTTAGTTGGTCTGAGGGATGGCGGCTACACCTTC. It is translated as CASSLVGLRDGGYTF.